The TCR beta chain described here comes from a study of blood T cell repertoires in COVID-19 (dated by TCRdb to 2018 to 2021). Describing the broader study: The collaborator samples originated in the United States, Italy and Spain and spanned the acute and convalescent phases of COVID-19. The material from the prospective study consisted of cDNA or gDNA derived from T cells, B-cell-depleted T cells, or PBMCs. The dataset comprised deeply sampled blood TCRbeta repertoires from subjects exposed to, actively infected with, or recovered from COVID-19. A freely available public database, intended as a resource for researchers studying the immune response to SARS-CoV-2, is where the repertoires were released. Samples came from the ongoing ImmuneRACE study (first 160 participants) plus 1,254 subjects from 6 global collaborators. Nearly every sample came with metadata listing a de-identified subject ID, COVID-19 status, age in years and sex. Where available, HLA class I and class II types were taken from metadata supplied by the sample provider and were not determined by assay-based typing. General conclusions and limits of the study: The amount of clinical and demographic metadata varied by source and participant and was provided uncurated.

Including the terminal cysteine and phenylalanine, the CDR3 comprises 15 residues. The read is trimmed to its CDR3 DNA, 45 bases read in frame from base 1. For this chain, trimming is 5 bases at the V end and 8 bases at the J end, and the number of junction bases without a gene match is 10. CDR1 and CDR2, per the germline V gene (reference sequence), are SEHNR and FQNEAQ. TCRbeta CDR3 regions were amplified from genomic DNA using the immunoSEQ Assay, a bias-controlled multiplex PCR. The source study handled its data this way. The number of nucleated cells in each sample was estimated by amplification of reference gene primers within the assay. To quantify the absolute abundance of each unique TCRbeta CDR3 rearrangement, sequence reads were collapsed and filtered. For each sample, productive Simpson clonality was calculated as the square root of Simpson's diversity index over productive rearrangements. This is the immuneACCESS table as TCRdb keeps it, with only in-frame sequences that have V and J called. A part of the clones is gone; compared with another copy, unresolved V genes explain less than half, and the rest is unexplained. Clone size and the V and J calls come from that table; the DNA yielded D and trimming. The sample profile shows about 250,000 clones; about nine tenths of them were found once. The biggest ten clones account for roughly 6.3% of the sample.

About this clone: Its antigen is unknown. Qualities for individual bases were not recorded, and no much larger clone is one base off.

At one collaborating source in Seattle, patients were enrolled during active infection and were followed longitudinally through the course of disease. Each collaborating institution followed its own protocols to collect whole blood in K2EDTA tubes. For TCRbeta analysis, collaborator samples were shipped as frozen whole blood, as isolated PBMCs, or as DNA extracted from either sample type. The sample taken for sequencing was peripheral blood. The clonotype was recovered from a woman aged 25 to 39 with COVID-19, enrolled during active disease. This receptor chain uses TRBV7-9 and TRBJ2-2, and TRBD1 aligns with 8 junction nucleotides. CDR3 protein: CASSPLAGGGGELFF. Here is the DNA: TGTGCCAGCAGCCCCCTGGCAGGGGGCGGGGGGGAGCTGTTTTTT.